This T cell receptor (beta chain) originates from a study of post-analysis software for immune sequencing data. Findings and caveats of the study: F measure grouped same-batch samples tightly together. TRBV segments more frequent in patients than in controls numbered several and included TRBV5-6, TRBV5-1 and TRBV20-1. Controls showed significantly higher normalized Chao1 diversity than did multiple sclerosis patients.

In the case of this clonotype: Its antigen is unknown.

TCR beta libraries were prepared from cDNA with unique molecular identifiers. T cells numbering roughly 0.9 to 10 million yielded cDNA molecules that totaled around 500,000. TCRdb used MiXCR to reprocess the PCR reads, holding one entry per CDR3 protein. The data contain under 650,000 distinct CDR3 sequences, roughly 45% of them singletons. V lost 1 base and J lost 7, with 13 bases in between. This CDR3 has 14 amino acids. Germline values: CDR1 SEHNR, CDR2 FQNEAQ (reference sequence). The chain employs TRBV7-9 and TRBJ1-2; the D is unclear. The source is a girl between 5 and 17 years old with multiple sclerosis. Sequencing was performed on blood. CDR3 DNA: TGTGCCAGCAGCTTAGTCGGACCGGGCGGTGGCTACACCTTC. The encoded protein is CASSLVGPGGGYTF.